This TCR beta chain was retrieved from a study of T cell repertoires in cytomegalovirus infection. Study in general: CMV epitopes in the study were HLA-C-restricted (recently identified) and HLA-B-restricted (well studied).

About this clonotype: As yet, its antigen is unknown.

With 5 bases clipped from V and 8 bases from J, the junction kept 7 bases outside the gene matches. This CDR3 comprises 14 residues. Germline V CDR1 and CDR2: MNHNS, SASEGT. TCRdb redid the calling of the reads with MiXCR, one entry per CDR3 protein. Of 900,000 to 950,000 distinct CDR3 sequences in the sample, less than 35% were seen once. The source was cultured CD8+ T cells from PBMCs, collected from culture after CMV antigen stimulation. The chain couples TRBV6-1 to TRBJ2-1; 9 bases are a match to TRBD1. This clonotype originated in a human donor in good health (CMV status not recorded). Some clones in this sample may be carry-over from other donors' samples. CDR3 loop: CASSNRGRGDEQFF. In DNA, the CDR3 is TGTGCCAGCAGTAACAGGGGGCGCGGCGATGAGCAGTTCTTC.